This T cell receptor beta chain is from a study of OX40 agonist ivuxolimab in advanced cancers. Study results and caveats: CD8+ T cells averaged more expanded clones than CD4+.

Profiling relied on immunoSEQ multiplex PCR, and the TCRdb table lists in-frame clones only, not all of them. The top ten hold 1% of the sample, which has about 150,000 clones, 85% to 95% seen once. Notes on this clone: The antigen remains undetermined.

CDR3 length: 16 residues. The J segment lost 5 bases and the V segment lost 2 bases, leaving 6 bases of the junction unmatched. Per the germline V gene, CDR1 is SGHTA and CDR2 is FQGNSA. The sequences come from CD4+ or CD8+ T cells sorted from blood, collected in a trial of the OX40 agonist ivuxolimab. This clonotype originated in an adult with an advanced solid tumor such as melanoma, head and neck, liver or kidney cancer. The chain links TRBV7-2 to TRBJ2-5; 12 nucleotides align to TRBD2. The CDR3 nucleotides are TGTGCCAGCAGCTTATTCCTAGCGGGAGGGGGGGAGACCCAGTACTTC. Translation: CASSLFLAGGGETQYF.